This entry lists 26 T cell receptor beta chains sequenced from one sample in a study of identical twins. One entry per CDR3 protein results from TCRdb running MiXCR on the 5' RACE reads. This table holds about 530,000 distinct CDR3 sequences, roughly 15% found once. Separately, the same data were catalogued under a study of yellow fever vaccine responses in identical twins.

The sequencing input was CD4+ T cells sorted from blood. The receptors were sampled from a woman aged 18-35 years in good health.

This clonotype was counted at least ten times. The V call is TRBV6-5, the J call TRBJ1-5, with D possibly matching TRBD1 (6 bases). CDR3 size: 14 residues. With 1 base removed from V and 4 bases from J, the gap between germline ends came to 8 bases. Germline V gene sequence: CDR1 MNHEY, CDR2 SVGAGI. The CDR3 spells CASSYLGGNQPQHF. CDR3 nucleotide sequence: TGTGCCAGCAGTTACTTAGGGGGAAATCAGCCCCAGCATTTT.

This clonotype was observed a few times. The genes are TRBV12-3 or TRBV12-4 and TRBJ2-7, with D perhaps matching TRBD1 (6 bases). The CDR3 has 15 residues. V lost 3 bases, J lost 1 base, and 13 bases lay in between. The CDR3 DNA is TGTGCCAGCAGTTTGGGCAGGGGTCTATCCTACGAGCAGTACTTC. Amino acids: CASSLGRGLSYEQYF.

The table lists this clonotype with a few counts. CDR3 bases: TGCGCCAGCAGCGGGACTAGCGGGAGGGATCGGGAGCAGTTCTTC. It is translated as CASSGTSGRDREQFF. The chain is built from TRBV5-1 and TRBJ2-1; 16 bases line up with TRBD2. V lost 4 bases, J lost 10 bases, and 5 bases stayed unmatched. CDR3 size: 15 residues. Germline CDR1 SGHRS, CDR2 YFSETQ. Full variable domain (missing parts from reference TRBV5-1 and TRBJ2-1): KAGVTQTPRYLIKTRGQQVTLSCSPISGHRSVSWYQQTPGQGLQFLFEYFSETQRNKGNFPGRFSGRQFSNSRSEMNVSTLELGDSALYLCASSGTSGRDREQFFGPGTRLTVL.

V is TRBV12-3 or TRBV12-4 and J is TRBJ2-1, with D possibly being TRBD1 or TRBD2 (5 bases each). V was pared by 5 bases and J by 7 bases, with 15 bases between. This CDR3 region has 14 residues. CDR3 sequence reads: CASSPTRGRNEQFF. As DNA, the CDR3 is TGTGCCAGCAGTCCAACTAGGGGACGGAATGAGCAGTTCTTC.

The chain is built from TRBV19 and TRBJ1-2; tentatively, D is TRBD1 (6 bases). The CDR3 covers 15 residues. CDR1 and CDR2 from the germline V gene are LNHDA and SQIVND (reference sequence). V lost 2 bases to trimming and J lost 4 bases, with 14 bases between them. The CDR3 DNA sequence: TGTGCCAGTAGTATATTTGACGGGGGCGGCTATGGCTACACCTTC. It is translated as CASSIFDGGGYGYTF.

The chain uses TRBV10-3 and TRBJ2-1; TRBD2 matches at 11 bases. The CDR3 totals 16 residues. Germline lookup yields CDR1 ENHRY and CDR2 SYGVKD. Germline trimming cut 7 bases from V and 0 bases from J; bases unmatched to any gene: 5. CDR3 sequence (DNA): TGTGCCATCACCGGGACTAGCGGAAGCTCCTACAATGAGCAGTTCTTC. Protein sequence: CAITGTSGSSYNEQFF.

This clonotype has more than one count but fewer than ten. The chain joins TRBV18 to TRBJ1-1; D gene uncertain. From germline, CDR1 is KGHSH and CDR2 LQKENI. This CDR3 comprises 14 residues. V shed 3 bases and J shed 2 bases, with 10 bases lying between them. The CDR3 region is CASSPARSNTEAFF. The CDR3 DNA reads as TGTGCCAGCTCACCTGCTCGGTCCAACACTGAAGCTTTCTTT.

The V call is TRBV3-1, the J call TRBJ2-1; D is unresolved. The length of the CDR3 is 14 residues. V shed 4 bases and J shed 5 bases, with 12 bases lying between them. Germline V lookup: CDR1 LGHDT, CDR2 YNNKEL (reference sequence). For the CDR3, the DNA is TGTGCCAGCAGCCTTGGCCATAATAACAATGAGCAGTTCTTC. As protein: CASSLGHNNNEQFF.

This clonotype was picked up a small number of times. The genes are TRBV9 and TRBJ2-1; 9 bases are shared with TRBD1. Germline V CDR1 and CDR2: SGDLS, YYNGEE. CDR3 size: 15 residues. After removal of 1 base from V and 7 bases from J, the junction contained 6 bases not matched to a gene. The DNA of the CDR3 is TGTGCCAGCAGCGTAACCCGGGACAGGGTAAATGAGCAGTTCTTC. This encodes CASSVTRDRVNEQFF.

The gene calls are TRBV5-1 and TRBJ2-7; D may correspond to TRBD1 or TRBD2 (5 bases each). CDR3 size: 17 residues. Germline V gives CDR1 SGHRS, CDR2 YFSETQ. V was pared by 6 bases and J by 2 bases, with 24 bases between. As DNA, the CDR3 is TGCGCCAGCAAGTCTACAGCATCAGGGCCGGGAACCTACGAGCAGTACTTC. Protein sequence: CASKSTASGPGTYEQYF.

This clonotype occurred a few times. As DNA, the CDR3 is TGCAGTGCTAGTTGGGGGGTTATTTTTCAAGAGACCCAGTACTTC. Protein sequence: CSASWGVIFQETQYF. The chain carries TRBV20-1 and TRBJ2-5; weak D call: TRBD2 (6 bases). The V gene lost 3 bases and the J gene lost 2 bases, with 16 bases spanning the gap. CDR1 DFQATT and CDR2 SNEGSKA come from the germline V gene (reference sequence). The CDR3 is 15 residues long.

CDR3 residues: CASSSKKGIYSGNTIYF. For the CDR3, the DNA is TGTGCCAGCAGCTCAAAGAAGGGAATATACTCTGGAAACACCATATATTTT. The chain is built from TRBV11-2 and TRBJ1-3; D unresolved. The CDR3 is made up of 17 amino acids. In germline, CDR1 is SGHAT, CDR2 FQNNGV. Between the trimmed V and J ends, which lost 4 bases and 0 bases, there was a span of 16 bases.

The chain carries TRBV6-5 and TRBJ1-2, with a possible D match to TRBD1 (6 bases). CDR1 and CDR2 (germline): MNHEY, SVGAGI. CDR3 length equals 14 residues. V lost 2 bases and J 6 bases, leaving 13 bases between the germline ends. The CDR3 coding sequence is TGTGCCAGCAGTTACAGAACAGGGCCTAATGGCTACACCTTC. This sequence encodes CASSYRTGPNGYTF.

V and J are TRBV3-1 and TRBJ2-5; weak D call: TRBD2 (6 bases). The V end lost 6 bases, the J end lost 5 bases, and 16 bases lay between the germline ends. The CDR3 is made up of 14 amino acids. Germline V CDR1 and CDR2: LGHDT, YNNKEL (reference sequence). The CDR3 DNA reads as TGTGCCAGCAGGAAGCGGGCCGGGGTGGAGACCCAGTACTTC. Translating it yields CASRKRAGVETQYF.

This clonotype has only a few counts. This CDR3 is CASSQPGGNEQFF. In DNA, the CDR3 is TGCGCCAGCAGCCAACCAGGGGGGAATGAGCAGTTCTTC. V is TRBV4-1 and J is TRBJ2-1, with D perhaps matching TRBD1 (7 bases). Germline-derived CDR1 and CDR2 are MGHRA and YSYEKL. The CDR3 sequence is 13 residues long. Trimming removed 2 bases at V and 7 bases at J, with 9 bases between.

V usage is TRBV28 and J usage is TRBJ2-5; no clear D gene. The CDR3 has 13 amino acids. Germline loops: CDR1 MDHEN, CDR2 SYDVKM. The V gene lost 5 bases and the J gene lost 7 bases, with 14 bases spanning the gap. CDR3 amino acids: CASSRAGVGTQYF. CDR3 sequence (DNA): TGTGCCAGCAGTCGGGCAGGAGTGGGGACCCAGTACTTC.

The gene calls are TRBV20-1 and TRBJ2-6, with D perhaps matching TRBD1 (5 bases). Germline V gene data show CDR1 as DFQATT and CDR2 as SNEGSKA (reference sequence). Between the trimmed V and J ends, which lost 4 bases and 2 bases, there was a span of 18 bases. The CDR3 is made up of 17 amino acids. The CDR3 sequence: CSAMSKGFLPGANVLTF. CDR3 nucleotide sequence: TGCAGTGCTATGTCGAAGGGGTTTCTTCCTGGGGCCAACGTCCTGACTTTC.

Worth noting for this clonotype: The germline gene is not matched at one end of the junction; a read error may be the cause. The chain carries TRBV20-1 and TRBJ2-5; D is unresolved. The CDR3 is 11 amino acids. Germline V gene lookup returns CDR1 DFQATT and CDR2 SNEGSKA (reference sequence). The CDR3 sequence: CSARGQGTQYF. The CDR3 DNA sequence: TGCAGTGCTCGCGGCCAAGGGACCCAGTACTTC.

The chain combines TRBV10-3 with TRBJ2-1, with a tentative D call TRBD2 (6 bases). The germline V and J ends were trimmed by 8 bases and 6 bases, with 14 bases remaining between them. The CDR3 sequence is 13 residues long. From germline, CDR1 is ENHRY and CDR2 SYGVKD. The CDR3 sequence is CAIGEAGPNEQFF. CDR3 coding DNA: TGTGCCATCGGGGAAGCGGGTCCCAATGAGCAGTTCTTC.

The rearrangement joins TRBV6-1 to TRBJ1-2; maybe TRBD1 (5 bases). CDR3 length equals 15 residues. CDR1 and CDR2 from the germline V gene are MNHNS and SASEGT. The V gene lost 4 bases and the J gene lost 0 bases, with 12 bases spanning the gap. The CDR3 bases are TGTGCCAGCAGTGCCGCAGGGCAACCTAACTATGGCTACACCTTC. Encoded protein: CASSAAGQPNYGYTF.

This clonotype occurred a few times. V gene TRBV7-2 combines with J gene TRBJ1-1, with D perhaps TRBD1 (6 bases). Trimming took off 4 bases at V and 4 bases at J, with 22 bases between the two ends. The CDR3 spans 17 residues. Germline lookup yields CDR1 SGHTA and CDR2 FQGNSA. CDR3 DNA: TGTGCCAGCAGCTCCATTACAGGGAAAGGGGCAGGCACTGAAGCTTTCTTT. It yields the protein CASSSITGKGAGTEAFF.

This clonotype occurred a few times. This chain uses TRBV29-1 with TRBJ1-2; D unclear. Trimming took 4 bases from V and 4 from J, leaving 13 bases between them. The CDR3 loop spans 13 amino acids. Per the germline V gene, CDR1 is SQVTM and CDR2 is ANQGSEA. The DNA of the CDR3 is TGCAGCGTTGTTTTGGTGGGGTCCTATGGCTACACCTTC. Its protein is CSVVLVGSYGYTF.

This clonotype was observed a handful of times. The V and J genes are TRBV2 and TRBJ2-5, with TRBD2 matching over 10 bases. V was clipped by 2 bases and J by 5 bases; unmatched bases: 17. Germline assignment: CDR1 SNHLY and CDR2 FYNNEI. CDR3 length: 19 residues. For the CDR3, the DNA is TGTGCCAGCAGTGAACCCCTCTTTATAGCGGGAGGTGGGGTTGAGACCCAGTACTTC. Amino acids: CASSEPLFIAGGGVETQYF.

The V and J genes are TRBV6-5 and TRBJ2-2; weak D call: TRBD1 (6 bases). The CDR3 consists of 14 residues. Trimming pared 6 bases from V and 1 base from J, leaving 9 bases between. The germline gives CDR1 MNHEY, CDR2 SVGAGI. This CDR3 reads CASSYRENTGELFF. In DNA form, the CDR3 reads TGTGCCAGCAGCTACAGGGAGAACACCGGGGAGCTGTTTTTT.

This clonotype appeared a few times. V is TRBV7-6 and J is TRBJ2-5; D possibly uses TRBD1 or TRBD2 (6 bases each). In germline, CDR1 is SGHVS, CDR2 FNYEAQ. V lost 1 base and J lost 5, with 11 bases in between. The CDR3 runs 14 residues. The CDR3 protein is CASSLGGAYETQYF. The CDR3 bases are TGTGCCAGCAGCTTAGGGGGGGCCTATGAGACCCAGTACTTC. The variable domain in full, completed from reference TRBV7-6 and TRBJ2-5, reads GAGVSQSPRYKVTKRGQDVALRCDPISGHVSLYWYRQALGQGPEFLTYFNYEAQQDKSGLPNDRFSAERPEGSISTLTIQRTEQRDSAMYRCASSLGGAYETQYFGPGTRLLVL.

The chain employs TRBV20-1 and TRBJ2-5; D is uncertain. The CDR3 sequence is 12 residues long. In germline, CDR1 is DFQATT, CDR2 SNEGSKA (reference sequence). Trimming removed 4 bases at V and 2 bases at J, with 8 bases between. The CDR3 nucleotides are TGCAGTGCTACGACACGGCAAGAGACCCAGTACTTC. It codes for CSATTRQETQYF.